The next 19 T cell receptor beta chains were all read from a single sample in a study of blood T cells in healthy people across ages. The second PCR ran about 7 to 12 cycles with a sample-barcoded 5' primer and J-beta primers. TCRdb re-derived calls from the 5' RACE reads in MiXCR, one entry per CDR3 protein. The table includes roughly 1.4 million distinct CDR3 sequences, approximately 63% detected once. Sequenced sample: blood. The receptors originated from a man younger than 35 in good health.

The rearrangement joins TRBV7-9 to TRBJ1-1; D is unclear. The germline V gene encodes CDR1 SEHNR and CDR2 FQNEAQ (reference sequence). The CDR3 contains 15 residues. The V end was cut by 4 bases, the J end by 6 bases, with 18 bases between. DNA of the CDR3: TGTGCCAGCAGCTCCATTCAGACCGGGGTCCCTGAAGCTTTCTTT. It yields the protein CASSSIQTGVPEAFF.

This clonotype was recorded a few times. The V gene is TRBV28, the J gene TRBJ2-7; weak D call: TRBD1 (5 bases). This CDR3 has 16 amino acids. Germline V gene sequence: CDR1 MDHEN, CDR2 SYDVKM. The V end lost 3 bases, the J end lost 4 bases, and 19 bases lay between the germline ends. The CDR3 sequence: CASSFSSAGSVYEQYF. CDR3 sequence (DNA): TGTGCCAGCAGTTTTAGCAGTGCAGGGTCGGTTTACGAGCAGTACTTC.

This clonotype has more than one count but fewer than ten. The V gene is TRBV20-1, the J gene TRBJ1-6; D is unclear. V lost 0 bases and J lost 0, with 6 bases in between. Germline V gene lookup returns CDR1 DFQATT and CDR2 SNEGSKA (reference sequence). CDR3 size: 15 residues. CDR3: CSARDWSSYNSPLHF. Written as DNA, the CDR3 is TGCAGTGCTAGAGATTGGAGCTCCTATAATTCACCCCTCCACTTT.

CDR3 loop: CASSDPRRLSTDTQYF. Here the CDR3 DNA reads TGTGCCAGCAGTGACCCCCGACGACTTAGCACAGATACGCAGTATTTT. This chain joins TRBV25-1 and TRBJ2-3; D remains unclear. V lost 3 bases, J lost 0 bases, and 13 bases lay in between. The CDR3 loop spans 16 amino acids. Looked up from germline, CDR1 is MGHDK and CDR2 is SYGVNS.

There are a few counts of this clonotype. This sequence joins TRBV7-9 and TRBJ2-1; TRBD2 might be the D (6 bases). The V and J ends lost 4 bases and 7 bases respectively, with 23 bases between them. The CDR3 is made up of 17 amino acids. Per the germline V gene, CDR1 is SEHNR and CDR2 is FQNEAQ (reference sequence). The CDR3 region is CASSSGPPGRVLNEQFF. CDR3 coding DNA: TGTGCCAGCAGCTCCGGTCCCCCCGGGAGAGTTCTAAATGAGCAGTTCTTC.

This clonotype was observed a few times. The chain combines TRBV27 with TRBJ2-4, with D perhaps assigned TRBD1 or TRBD2 (5 bases each). CDR1 is MNHEY and CDR2 is SMNVEV in the germline V gene (reference sequence). The CDR3 loop spans 16 amino acids. V was cut by 6 bases and J by 4 bases, with 19 bases left in between. The CDR3 is CASSRAPGTLKNIQYF. The CDR3, as DNA: TGTGCCAGCAGCAGAGCCCCAGGGACCCTAAAAAACATTCAGTACTTC.

Concerning this clonotype itself: At one end the junction does not follow the germline gene, possibly because of a read error. The V gene is TRBV6-5, the J gene TRBJ1-1; unclear D gene. Germline CDR1 MNHEY, CDR2 SVGAGI. The CDR3 loop spans 12 amino acids. CDR3 region: CSSGPQATEAFF. As DNA, the CDR3 is TGTTCCAGCGGACCTCAGGCGACTGAAGCTTTCTTT.

The chain uses TRBV20-1 and TRBJ1-1, with a tentative D call TRBD1 (5 bases). Germline lookup yields CDR1 DFQATT and CDR2 SNEGSKA (reference sequence). The V end lost 1 base, the J end lost 11 bases, and 11 bases lay between the germline ends. The CDR3 has 11 residues. As DNA, the CDR3 is TGCAGTGCTAGAGGTTCAGGGCCCGCTTTCTTT. Translating gives CSARGSGPAFF.

This chain links TRBV12-3 or TRBV12-4 with TRBJ2-2; D is possibly TRBD2 (6 bases). The CDR3 extends over 15 amino acids. Trimming left V 3 bases short and J 2 bases short, with 10 bases between. CDR3 nucleotide sequence: TGTGCCAGCAGTTTGCGGGACGGCAACACCGGGGAGCTGTTTTTT. As protein: CASSLRDGNTGELFF.

CDR3 sequence: CASSGQALDNQPQHF. Here the CDR3 DNA reads TGTGCCAGCAGTGGCCAAGCTTTGGACAATCAGCCCCAGCATTTT. V and J are TRBV27 and TRBJ1-5, with unresolved D. V lost 5 bases and J 3 bases, leaving 14 bases between the germline ends. CDR1 MNHEY and CDR2 SMNVEV come from the germline V gene (reference sequence). CDR3 length: 15 residues.

Regarding this clonotype: A read error may be the cause here, since a much bigger clone is one base away. The CDR3 reads CAGSLGPNNEQFF. The CDR3 DNA reads as TGCGCCGGCAGCTTGGGGCCCAACAATGAGCAGTTCTTC. The chain couples TRBV5-1 to TRBJ2-1; D perhaps matches TRBD1 (5 bases). Germline values: CDR1 SGHRS, CDR2 YFSETQ. CDR3 size: 13 residues.

This sequence joins TRBV7-8 and TRBJ2-5; D is possibly TRBD1 or TRBD2 (5 bases each). Judging by the DNA end, TRBJ2-7 fits better; the J call may be wrong. Germline V CDR1 and CDR2: SGHVS, FQNEAQ. The CDR3 has 15 amino acids. The CDR3 loop is CASSLGRDPAGEQYF. CDR3 in DNA: TGTGCCAGCAGCTTAGGTCGGGACCCCGCCGGCGAGCAGTACTTC.

This clonotype was recorded a few times. The rearrangement links TRBV24-1 to TRBJ2-7, with D possibly TRBD1 on 5 matching bases. V lost 7 bases, J lost 0 bases, and 15 bases lay in between. This CDR3 spans 15 amino acids. Germline V CDR1 and CDR2: KGHDR, SFDVKD. The CDR3 loop is CATSRSKQDSYEQYF. The CDR3 coding sequence is TGTGCCACCAGCCGAAGCAAACAGGACTCCTACGAGCAGTACTTC.

This clonotype was seen a few times. This chain links TRBV4-2 with TRBJ2-7, with 8 nucleotides matching TRBD2. CDR1 and CDR2 from the germline V gene are LGHNA and YNFKEQ. The junction had 6 bases not matched to a gene; V was cut back by 0 bases and J by 5 bases. The CDR3 has 15 residues. The CDR3: CASSQELGTRDEQYF. DNA for the CDR3: TGTGCCAGCAGCCAAGAGTTGGGGACTAGGGACGAGCAGTACTTC.

V is TRBV6-1 and J is TRBJ2-2; 8 bases line up with TRBD2. The CDR3 is 16 residues long. Germline lookup yields CDR1 MNHNS and CDR2 SASEGT. The ends lost 6 bases at V and 3 bases at J; junction bases unmatched: 9. DNA for the CDR3: TGTGCCAGCAGGGAACTAGCGGAGGTGTACACCGGGGAGCTGTTTTTT. Translation: CASRELAEVYTGELFF.

This clonotype was seen more than once but under ten times. The gene calls are TRBV20-1 and TRBJ2-1; no clear D gene. The CDR3 has 18 residues. V shed 1 base and J shed 6 bases, with 25 bases lying between them. Germline CDR1 DFQATT, CDR2 SNEGSKA (reference sequence). The CDR3 sequence is CSARVPLESMDDGNEQFF. The CDR3 bases are TGCAGTGCTAGAGTGCCCCTAGAATCGATGGATGATGGCAATGAGCAGTTCTTC.

The rearrangement links TRBV30 to TRBJ2-7; TRBD2 might be the D (6 bases). Germline V CDR1 and CDR2: GTSNPN, SVGIG (reference sequence). Trimming shortened V by 3 bases and J by 3 bases, and 12 bases separated the two germline ends. The CDR3 sequence is 13 residues long. Here the CDR3 reads CAWSNLAIYEQYF. Here the CDR3 DNA reads TGTGCCTGGAGCAACCTAGCGATCTACGAGCAGTACTTC. Full variable domain (rest looked up from reference TRBV30 and TRBJ2-7): SQTIHQWPATLVQPVGSPLSLECTVEGTSNPNLYWYRQAAGRGLQLLFYSVGIGQISSEVPQNLSASRPQDRQFILSSKKLLLSDSGFYLCAWSNLAIYEQYFGPGTRLTVT.

In its sample, this clonotype was seen once. This chain joins TRBV7-2 and TRBJ1-2; TRBD1 aligns across 10 bases. This CDR3 has 15 amino acids. Germline CDR1 is SGHTA and CDR2 is FQGNSA. V lost 1 base and J lost 8; bases outside the gene matches: 7. Written as DNA, the CDR3 is TGTGCCAGCAGCTTAGATACCGGGACAGGGGAGGGCTACACCTTC. Amino acids: CASSLDTGTGEGYTF.

This chain's CDR3 is CSARDPAGDPYEQYF. As DNA, the CDR3 is TGCAGTGCTAGAGATCCAGCGGGAGACCCCTACGAGCAGTACTTC. The rearrangement uses TRBV20-1 and TRBJ2-5; 8 bases are a match to TRBD2. The J call is in doubt because the DNA end fits TRBJ2-7 better. CDR3 length equals 15 residues. Per germline, CDR1 DFQATT and CDR2 SNEGSKA (reference sequence).